This passage covers 27 T cell receptor beta chains from one sample sequenced in a study of cytomegalovirus exposure and HLA in healthy donors (dated by TCRdb to 2016 to 2017). Library construction relied on the immunoSEQ multiplex PCR assay. For the multiplex PCR, a mixture combining 60 forward primers for TCR Vbeta segments and 13 reverse primers for TCR Jbeta segments was used. Drawn from immuneACCESS, this table holds only the in-frame rearrangements with V and J called that TCRdb kept. Clones are partly lost; checked studies trace under half to an unresolved V gene and leave the rest unexplained. In this sample's table one finds roughly 100,000 clones. The leading ten clones occupy about 3.2% of the sample. Sequencing was performed on PBMCs. The receptors were sampled from a man aged 35 to 55 in good health and CMV-seronegative.

The rearrangement uses TRBV13 and TRBJ1-4; no clear D gene. The length of the CDR3 is 16 residues. V lost 5 bases, J lost 4 bases, and 17 bases lay in between. CDR1 and CDR2 from the germline V gene are PRHDT and FYEKMQ (reference sequence). CDR3 loop: CASSPGKEGHNEKLFF. CDR3 DNA: TGTGCCAGCAGCCCCGGGAAGGAGGGCCATAATGAAAAACTGTTTTTT.

J is TRBJ2-1 and V is TRBV14; weak D call: TRBD1 (6 bases). Trimming took off 0 bases at V and 15 bases at J, with 15 bases between the two ends. The CDR3 extends over 13 amino acids. CDR1 is SGHDN, CDR2 FVKESK, per germline. CDR3 sequence: CASSQDLGTGLFF. CDR3 DNA: TGTGCCAGCAGCCAAGATTTGGGAACAGGGCTGTTCTTC.

The V and J genes are TRBV30 and TRBJ2-2; D not certain. CDR3 length: 15 residues. CDR1 is GTSNPN and CDR2 is SVGIG in the germline V gene (reference sequence). Trimming left V 3 bases short and J 0 bases short, with 11 bases between. CDR3 nucleotide sequence: TGTGCCTGGAGAGGTAGGAGCACGAACACCGGGGAGCTGTTTTTT. This translates into CAWRGRSTNTGELFF.

The genes are TRBV9 and TRBJ2-3; 8 bases align to TRBD2. The CDR3 totals 17 residues. V shed 3 bases, J shed 5 bases, and the junction held 14 bases outside the gene matches. Germline CDR1 is SGDLS and CDR2 is YYNGEE. The CDR3 reads CASSALPLTGGGDTQYF. The CDR3 nucleotides are TGTGCCAGCAGCGCCCTACCGTTAACGGGGGGGGGAGATACGCAGTATTTT.

V is TRBV7-9 and J is TRBJ2-5; TRBD1 might be the D (5 bases). The CDR3 spans 14 residues. Germline CDR1 is SEHNR and CDR2 is FQNEAQ (reference sequence). The germline V and J ends were trimmed by 5 bases and 2 bases, with 12 bases remaining between them. For the CDR3, the DNA is TGTGCCAGCAGCCATCCAGACAGTCAAGAGACCCAGTACTTC. It encodes CASSHPDSQETQYF.

This chain joins TRBV6-6 and TRBJ1-5; 8 positions match TRBD1. Germline CDR1 and CDR2: MNHNY and SVGAGI (reference sequence). CDR3 length: 16 residues. V trimming: 5 bases; J trimming: 5 bases; junction bases outside the gene matches: 11. CDR3 coding DNA: TGTGCCAGCAGTCGCAGGGGGCAAGGTATCCATCAGCCCCAGCATTTT. It specifies CASSRRGQGIHQPQHF.

This rearrangement joins TRBV28 to TRBJ2-7; 11 bases are shared with TRBD2. The CDR3 runs 14 residues. V trimming: 6 bases; J trimming: 8 bases; junction bases outside the gene matches: 9. Germline loops: CDR1 MDHEN, CDR2 SYDVKM. As DNA, the CDR3 is TGTGCCAGCAGCTTCGGTACTAGCGGGAGCAAGCAGTACTTC. Translating it yields CASSFGTSGSKQYF. The full variable domain, rest sourced from reference TRBV28 and TRBJ2-7, is DVKVTQSSRYLVKRTGEKVFLECVQDMDHENMFWYRQDPGLGLRLIYFSYDVKMKEKGDIPEGYSVSREKKERFSLILESASTNQTSMYLCASSFGTSGSKQYFGPGTRLTVT.

This rearrangement joins TRBV5-6 to TRBJ2-3, with TRBD2 identical over 10 bases. This CDR3 comprises 15 residues. The V segment lost 4 bases and the J segment 1 base; nucleotides outside the gene matches: 3. The germline CDR1 and CDR2 sequences are SGHDT and YYEEEE. The CDR3 nucleotides are TGTGCCAGCAGCCCCGGGACTAGCGGCACAGATACGCAGTATTTT. Protein: CASSPGTSGTDTQYF.

The chain links TRBV27 to TRBJ2-7; 10 bases are shared with TRBD1. V lost 4 bases, J lost 2 bases, and 11 bases stayed unmatched. CDR1 is MNHEY and CDR2 is SMNVEV in the germline V gene (reference sequence). The CDR3 contains 17 residues. CDR3 bases: TGTGCCAGCAGTTGGTTCCTGGGTGGGACAGGGGCCTACGAGCAGTACTTC. Translated, it gives CASSWFLGGTGAYEQYF.

The chain uses TRBV11-2 and TRBJ1-1; tentatively, D is TRBD1 (5 bases). Looked up from germline, CDR1 is SGHAT and CDR2 is FQNNGV. Trimming pared 5 bases from V and 5 bases from J, leaving 12 bases between. The CDR3 contains 13 residues. CDR3 loop: CASSPGHQTEAFF. The CDR3 nucleotides read TGTGCCAGCAGCCCCGGACACCAGACTGAAGCTTTCTTT.

This chain uses TRBV5-1 with TRBJ2-7, with D maybe TRBD1 (6 bases). CDR3 length equals 14 residues. The V gene's germline CDR1 is SGHRS and CDR2 YFSETQ. The V and J ends lost 4 bases and 3 bases respectively, with 14 bases between them. The chain's CDR3 is CASSQDRAIYEQYF. The CDR3, as DNA: TGCGCCAGCAGCCAGGACAGAGCCATCTACGAGCAGTACTTC.

The chain recombines TRBV10-1 with TRBJ2-2, with D hard to call. The CDR3 sequence is 14 residues long. The V end lost 5 bases, the J end lost 1 base, and 8 bases lay between the germline ends. The germline V gene encodes CDR1 WNHNN and CDR2 SYGVQD (reference sequence). CDR3 in DNA: TGCGCCAGCAGTTTTTTCAGGAACACCGGGGAGCTGTTTTTT. Translating it yields CASSFFRNTGELFF.

The genes are TRBV25-1 and TRBJ1-1; TRBD1 matches 8 bases. The CDR3 has 13 amino acids. Per the germline V gene, CDR1 is MGHDK and CDR2 is SYGVNS. V was pared by 3 bases and J by 7 bases, with 4 bases of the junction left unmatched. Here the CDR3 DNA reads TGTGCCAGCAGTGACAGGGGGCTCGGTGAAGCTTTCTTT. Translation gives CASSDRGLGEAFF.

The chain couples TRBV4-3 to TRBJ2-2; TRBD1 matches 8 bases. Germline loops: CDR1 LGHNA, CDR2 YSLEER. After removal of 3 bases from V and 0 bases from J, the junction contained 6 bases not matched to a gene. This CDR3 is built from 17 residues. CDR3 sequence: CASSQGAGGPNTGELFF. CDR3 in DNA: TGCGCCAGCAGCCAGGGGGCAGGGGGCCCGAACACCGGGGAGCTGTTTTTT.

CDR3 protein: CATVAGTLYTGELFF. CDR3 DNA: TGTGCCACCGTGGCCGGGACACTTTACACCGGGGAGCTGTTTTTT. This rearrangement joins TRBV6-5 to TRBJ2-2, with D maybe TRBD1 (6 bases). Germline-derived CDR1 and CDR2 are MNHEY and SVGAGI. V shed 10 bases and J shed 3 bases, with 18 bases lying between them. CDR3 length equals 15 residues.

The chain couples TRBV19 to TRBJ1-5, with D hard to call. Deletions cut 9 bases from V and 4 bases from J, with 13 bases between. Looked up from germline, CDR1 is LNHDA and CDR2 is SQIVND (reference sequence). CDR3 length: 13 residues. In nucleotides, the CDR3 is TGTGCCAGCCACCGGTCCCCGAATCAGCCCCAGCATTTT. Amino acids: CASHRSPNQPQHF.

The CDR3 nucleotides are TGTGCCAGCAGGGAGGGACAGGGAAGAAAGCAGTTCTTC. Its protein is CASREGQGRKQFF. This chain joins TRBV6-6 and TRBJ2-1, with 9 bases aligning to TRBD1. The trim removed 6 bases at V and 11 bases at J, leaving 8 bases unmatched. The CDR3 runs to 13 residues. CDR1 is MNHNY and CDR2 is SVGAGI in the germline V gene (reference sequence).

V usage is TRBV7-6 and J usage is TRBJ2-2; possible D gene TRBD2, 6 bases. The CDR3 has 21 amino acids. Germline CDR1 and CDR2: SGHVS and FNYEAQ. Trimming shortened V by 0 bases and J by 4 bases, and 27 bases separated the two germline ends. The CDR3 DNA sequence: TGTGCCAGCAGCTTAGCTGCCATACCAACCGGGACTCCGACGAGCACCGGGGAGCTGTTTTTT. This encodes CASSLAAIPTGTPTSTGELFF.

This chain uses TRBV5-1 with TRBJ1-4; D call uncertain. Trimming removed 3 bases at V and 7 bases at J, with 10 bases between. The germline CDR1 and CDR2 sequences are SGHRS and YFSETQ. The CDR3 has 13 amino acids. CDR3 bases: TGCGCCAGCAGCTCGCTCCCCAGTGAAAAACTGTTTTTT. This encodes CASSSLPSEKLFF. The whole variable domain, filled in from reference TRBV5-1 and TRBJ1-4, reads KAGVTQTPRYLIKTRGQQVTLSCSPISGHRSVSWYQQTPGQGLQFLFEYFSETQRNKGNFPGRFSGRQFSNSRSEMNVSTLELGDSALYLCASSSLPSEKLFFGSGTQLSVL.

The chain has TRBV28 and TRBJ1-1; D may be TRBD1 (6 bases). V lost 8 bases and J lost 5, with 15 bases in between. Germline values: CDR1 MDHEN, CDR2 SYDVKM. There are 13 residues in the CDR3. DNA of the CDR3: TGTGCCAGCCGGACAGTTCTTGGGACTGAAGCTTTCTTT. It yields the protein CASRTVLGTEAFF.

In nucleotides, the CDR3 is TGCGCCAGCAGCCAAAGGACAGGGGGGGACGAGCAGTACTTC. Translated: CASSQRTGGDEQYF. The chain joins TRBV4-1 to TRBJ2-7, with 10 nucleotides matching TRBD1. The CDR3 totals 14 residues. Germline CDR1 MGHRA, CDR2 YSYEKL. Germline trimming cut 2 bases from V and 5 bases from J; bases unmatched to any gene: 3.

The rearrangement uses TRBV9 and TRBJ2-7, with a possible D match to TRBD1 (6 bases). Trimming left V 4 bases short and J 3 bases short, with 14 bases between. The germline CDR1 and CDR2 sequences are SGDLS and YYNGEE. The CDR3 covers 14 residues. The CDR3 protein is CASSPRAGDYEQYF. The DNA of the CDR3 is TGTGCCAGCAGCCCGAGGGCAGGGGACTACGAGCAGTACTTC.

V gene TRBV19 combines with J gene TRBJ2-7, with 9 bases fitting TRBD1. From germline, CDR1 is LNHDA and CDR2 SQIVND (reference sequence). J was trimmed by 6 bases and V by 8 bases; bases with no gene match: 2. CDR3 size: 11 residues. DNA of the CDR3: TGTGCCAGTGGACAGGGGCCCGAGCAGTACTTC. Translating it yields CASGQGPEQYF.

V and J are TRBV2 and TRBJ1-5; the D is unclear. CDR1 and CDR2 from the germline V gene are SNHLY and FYNNEI. Trimming took off 4 bases at V and 2 bases at J, with 15 bases between the two ends. This CDR3 comprises 16 residues. In DNA form, the CDR3 reads TGTGCCAGCAGTGCCCTGGGCCGCCCCGGCAATCAGCCCCAGCATTTT. Translating gives CASSALGRPGNQPQHF. Supplemented by reference TRBV2 and TRBJ1-5, the full variable domain reads EPEVTQTPSHQVTQMGQEVILRCVPISNHLYFYWYRQILGQKVEFLVSFYNNEISEKSEIFDDQFSVERPDGSNFTLKIRSTKLEDSAMYFCASSALGRPGNQPQHFGDGTRLSIL.

The chain recombines TRBV30 with TRBJ1-1, with 9 bases lining up with TRBD1. Per germline, CDR1 GTSNPN and CDR2 SVGIG (reference sequence). The CDR3 has 13 amino acids. The V gene end was trimmed by 4 bases and the J gene end by 4 bases; junction bases not matched to a gene: 4. CDR3: CAWTKDRGTEAFF. CDR3 nucleotides: TGTGCCTGGACTAAGGACAGGGGCACTGAAGCTTTCTTT. The full variable domain, completed using reference TRBV30 and TRBJ1-1, is SQTIHQWPATLVQPVGSPLSLECTVEGTSNPNLYWYRQAAGRGLQLLFYSVGIGQISSEVPQNLSASRPQDRQFILSSKKLLLSDSGFYLCAWTKDRGTEAFFGQGTRLTVV.

The rearrangement uses TRBV27 and TRBJ1-2; D is unresolved. V was clipped by 5 bases and J by 0 bases, with 7 bases between them. Germline V gene lookup returns CDR1 MNHEY and CDR2 SMNVEV (reference sequence). The CDR3 is 13 residues long. In DNA form, the CDR3 reads TGTGCCAGCAGTGCCACAGCTAACTATGGCTACACCTTC. Translating it yields CASSATANYGYTF.

This sequence joins TRBV10-1 and TRBJ2-5; 10 bases line up with TRBD1. Matching the DNA end better, TRBJ2-7 makes the J call doubtful. This CDR3 has 14 residues. Germline assignment: CDR1 WNHNN and CDR2 SYGVQD (reference sequence). DNA of the CDR3: TGCGCCAGCAGTGAACCGGGACAGGGGAACGAGCAGTACTTC. The encoded protein is CASSEPGQGNEQYF.